This T cell receptor beta chain was recorded in a study of blood T cell repertoires in COVID-19. In the study overall: Spain, Italy and the United States supplied samples that represented acute and convalescent COVID-19. PBMCs, B-cell-depleted T cells, or T cells provided the cDNA or gDNA that made up the material.

CDR3 length: 15 residues. Germline V gene lookup returns CDR1 SNHLY and CDR2 FYNNEI. Trimming cost V 5 bases and J 1 base; bases outside gene matches: 5. In the original processing: Amplification from reference gene primers served as the basis for estimated nucleated cell counts. Sequenced by immunoSEQ multiplex PCR; TCRdb stores in-frame clones only, minus some. V and J calls plus clone size are reproduced from that table; the DNA served to infer D and trimming. The table records just over 80,000 clones, approximately 80% of them present only once. The V gene is TRBV2, the J gene TRBJ2-3, with 8 bases that match TRBD2. This TCR was recovered from an elderly man with acute or convalescent COVID-19. Source material: peripheral blood. This CDR3 reads CASSLTSAGTDTQYF. CDR3 DNA: TGTGCCAGCAGTTTGACTAGCGCCGGCACAGATACGCAGTATTTT. The full variable domain, completed using reference TRBV2 and TRBJ2-3, is EPEVTQTPSHQVTQMGQEVILRCVPISNHLYFYWYRQILGQKVEFLVSFYNNEISEKSEIFDDQFSVERPDGSNFTLKIRSTKLEDSAMYFCASSLTSAGTDTQYFGPGTRLTVL.